The T cell receptor beta chain described here comes from a study of blood T cell repertoires in COVID-19. About the research overall: Whether acute or convalescent, the COVID-19 samples came from the United States, Italy and Spain. PBMCs, B-cell-depleted T cells, or T cells were the source of the cDNA or gDNA that made up the material.

Original data processing: For nucleated cells, counts were estimated from reference gene primer amplification. Some clones are missing from TCRdb's copy, which holds only in-frame ones; the method was immunoSEQ multiplex PCR. The DNA was the basis for D and trimming; V, J and clone size are from that table. Of fewer than 250,000 clones listed, over 70% are singletons. Per the germline V gene, CDR1 is WNHNN and CDR2 is SYGVQD (reference sequence). V shed 8 bases and J 9 bases; nucleotides not matched to a gene: 3. The CDR3 totals 13 residues. The chain is built from TRBV10-1 and TRBJ2-1, with 14 bases fitting TRBD2. Material for sequencing was peripheral blood. The TCR was taken from a woman between 50 and 59 years old with acute or convalescent COVID-19. CDR3 in DNA: TGCGCCAGCGGACTAGCGGGAGGACGTGAGCAGTTCTTC. Protein product: CASGLAGGREQFF.